Reported below is one T cell receptor (beta chain). Some clones are missing from TCRdb's copy, which holds only in-frame ones; the method was immunoSEQ multiplex PCR. This table holds about 160,000 clones, about 94% found once. This entry comes from a study of control samples from healthy donors and cancer patients. The sequenced material came from blood. This receptor was obtained from a woman aged 40 to 50 in good health.

CDR3 nucleotide sequence: TGTGCCAGTAGTATAGTTGAGGGGGCCTACACCTTC. Residues: CASSIVEGAYTF. The V call is TRBV19, the J call TRBJ1-2; TRBD1 matches 7 bases. CDR3 length equals 12 residues. Germline-derived CDR1 and CDR2 are LNHDA and SQIVND (reference sequence). V gave up 1 base and J gave up 10 bases; unmatched junction bases: 3.